This T cell receptor beta chain was identified in a study of neurological immune-mediated disorders. In this sample, this clonotype turned up many times. The antigen remains unidentified. V was clipped by 0 bases and J by 12 bases; unmatched bases: 7. From germline, CDR1 is SGHRS and CDR2 YFSETQ. CDR3 size: 13 residues. cDNA synthesis was performed by 5'RACE with 10-nucleotide random UMIs. Every sequencing run drew on 15-18 subjects and yielded over 170 million TCR-beta sequences. TCRdb reprocessed the 5' RACE reads with MiXCR, giving one entry per CDR3 protein. The sample includes about 120,000 distinct CDR3 sequences, about 3.4% of them seen just once. Study results and limitations: The study found the most TCR clonal expansion in HTLV-1-associated myelopathy and the least in multiple sclerosis, below healthy controls. The multiple sclerosis repertoire cluster had no clinical or MRI feature associated with it.

The receptor was isolated from a woman aged 25-40 years with multiple sclerosis. Source material: PBMCs. This chain connects TRBV5-1 to TRBJ2-7, with 9 nucleotides matching TRBD2. In DNA form, the CDR3 reads TGCGCCAGCAGCTTGGCCGGGACTAGCTCGTCGTACTTC. It yields the protein CASSLAGTSSSYF.